This T cell receptor beta chain was found in a study of identical twins. Carrying unique molecular identifiers, the cDNA also gained a universal primer site through template switching. TCRdb analysed the 5' RACE reads with MiXCR anew, one entry per CDR3 protein. The sample has fewer than 350,000 distinct CDR3 sequences, more than 6.5% seen once. There were only healthy Caucasians among the donors. The study's findings and limits: Excess sharing between twins was weaker in beta out-of-frame sequences.

This clonotype was recorded at least ten times. Its matching antigen is unknown. V was pared by 2 bases and J by 4 bases, with 14 bases between. This CDR3 spans 15 amino acids. Looked up from germline, CDR1 is SEHNR and CDR2 is FQNEAQ (reference sequence). Another study also made use of these data, one on yellow fever vaccine responses in identical twins. That report notes: Twins' vaccine T cell response reportedly seemed partly convergent, partly personalized.

The receptor comes from a woman aged 18 to 35 in good health. The rearrangement links TRBV7-9 to TRBJ1-2, with no clear D. Sequenced sample: memory (CD45RO+) T cells sorted from blood. In nucleotides, the CDR3 is TGTGCCAGCAGCTTACCTCCCGGCAGCCTCTATGGCTACACCTTC. Translation: CASSLPPGSLYGYTF.